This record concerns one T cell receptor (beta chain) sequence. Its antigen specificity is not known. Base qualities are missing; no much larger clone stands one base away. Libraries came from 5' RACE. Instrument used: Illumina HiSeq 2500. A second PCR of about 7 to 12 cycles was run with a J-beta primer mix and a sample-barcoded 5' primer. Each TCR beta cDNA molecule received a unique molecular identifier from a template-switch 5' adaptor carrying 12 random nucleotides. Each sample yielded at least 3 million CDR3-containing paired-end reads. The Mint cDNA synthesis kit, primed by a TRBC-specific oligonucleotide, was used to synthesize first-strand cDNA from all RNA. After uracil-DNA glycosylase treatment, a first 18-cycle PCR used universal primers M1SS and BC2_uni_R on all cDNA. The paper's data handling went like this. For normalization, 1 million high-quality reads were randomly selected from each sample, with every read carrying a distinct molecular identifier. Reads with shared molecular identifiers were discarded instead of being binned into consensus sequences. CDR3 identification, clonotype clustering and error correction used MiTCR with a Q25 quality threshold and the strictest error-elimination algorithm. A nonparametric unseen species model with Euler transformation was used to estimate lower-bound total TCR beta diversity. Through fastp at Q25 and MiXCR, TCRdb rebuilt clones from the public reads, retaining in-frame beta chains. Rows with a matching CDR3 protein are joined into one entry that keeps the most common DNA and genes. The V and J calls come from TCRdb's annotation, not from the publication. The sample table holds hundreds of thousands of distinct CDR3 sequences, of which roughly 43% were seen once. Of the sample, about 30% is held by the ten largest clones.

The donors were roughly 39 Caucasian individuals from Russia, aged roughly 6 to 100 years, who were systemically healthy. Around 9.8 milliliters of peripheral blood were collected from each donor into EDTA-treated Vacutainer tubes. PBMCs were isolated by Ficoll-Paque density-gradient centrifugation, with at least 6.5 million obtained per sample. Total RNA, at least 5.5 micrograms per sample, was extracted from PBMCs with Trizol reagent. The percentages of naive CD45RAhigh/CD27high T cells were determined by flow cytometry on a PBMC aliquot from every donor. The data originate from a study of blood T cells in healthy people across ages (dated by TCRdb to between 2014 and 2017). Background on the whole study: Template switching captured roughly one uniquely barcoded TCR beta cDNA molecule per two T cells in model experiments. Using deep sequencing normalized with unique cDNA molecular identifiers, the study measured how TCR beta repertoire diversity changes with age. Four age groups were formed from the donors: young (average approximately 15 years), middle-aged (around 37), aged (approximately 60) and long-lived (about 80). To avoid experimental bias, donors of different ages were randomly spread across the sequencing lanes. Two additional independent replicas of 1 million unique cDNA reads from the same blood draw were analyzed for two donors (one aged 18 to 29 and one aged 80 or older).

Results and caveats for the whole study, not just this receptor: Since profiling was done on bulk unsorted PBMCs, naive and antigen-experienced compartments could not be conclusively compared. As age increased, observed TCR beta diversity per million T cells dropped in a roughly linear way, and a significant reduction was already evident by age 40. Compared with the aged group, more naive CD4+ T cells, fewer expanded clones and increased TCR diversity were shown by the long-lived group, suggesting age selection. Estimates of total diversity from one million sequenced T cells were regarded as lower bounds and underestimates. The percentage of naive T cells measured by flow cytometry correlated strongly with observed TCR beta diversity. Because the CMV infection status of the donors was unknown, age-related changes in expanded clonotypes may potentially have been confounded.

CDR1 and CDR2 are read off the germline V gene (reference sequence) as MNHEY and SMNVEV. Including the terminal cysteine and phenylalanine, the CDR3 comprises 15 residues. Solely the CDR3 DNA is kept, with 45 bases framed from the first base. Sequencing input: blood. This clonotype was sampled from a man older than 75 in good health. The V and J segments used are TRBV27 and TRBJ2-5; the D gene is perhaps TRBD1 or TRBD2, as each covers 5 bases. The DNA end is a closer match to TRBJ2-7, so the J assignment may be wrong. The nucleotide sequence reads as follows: TGTGCCAGCACCATTACCCCCCGGGACCGAGACGAGCAGTACTTC. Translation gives CASTITPRDRDEQYF.